Included here is one TCR beta chain sequence, with context. The antigen is not known. Repertoires were generated with immunoSEQ multiplex PCR, while TCRdb's copy carries only in-frame clones and drops some. The sample consists of 11,000 to 15,000 clones, 85% to 90% of them appearing once. These data come from a study of PD-1 blockade in classical Hodgkin lymphoma. Study findings and constraints: The study reported lower baseline TCR diversity in newly diagnosed patients than in healthy donors. Nivolumab starters within 1 year of ASCT were excluded. Newly diagnosed and completely responding patients shared comparable baseline diversity. CD8+ TCR diversity did not rise significantly by C4D1, unlike CD4+.

The CDR3 is 15 residues long. The germline V gene encodes CDR1 SGHTA and CDR2 FQGNSA. V lost 8 bases to trimming and J lost 0 bases; unmatched junction nucleotides: 5. Each patient experienced a relapse that followed autologous stem cell transplantation, and brentuximab vedotin exposure varied. Sequenced here: peripheral blood mononuclear cells (PBMCs), sampled at baseline. The chain is built from TRBV7-2 and TRBJ2-2; 8 bases agree with TRBD1. The clonotype was recovered from a human donor with classical Hodgkin lymphoma. CDR3 in amino acids: CASGQGYTNTGELFF. CDR3 DNA sequence: TGTGCCAGCGGACAGGGCTACACGAACACCGGGGAGCTGTTTTTT.